This T cell receptor (beta chain) was obtained from a study of T cells in Graves' hyperthyroidism and ophthalmopathy. Exclusions: uncontrolled infection, other autoimmune disease, pregnancy, lactation. Orbital computed tomography and thyroid ultrasound, together with serum TRAb and thyroxine and clinical symptoms, were used for diagnoses. Researchers amplified the TCR beta CDR3 regions from RNA transcripts. The HTBI set primed first-round TCR CDR3 RT-PCR. One entry per CDR3 protein, called by TCRdb with MiXCR from the multiplex PCR reads. Among around 600,000 distinct CDR3 sequences, more than 14% were seen once, and the ten largest hold approximately 12%. Between the trimmed V and J ends, which lost 5 bases and 0 bases, there was a span of 12 bases. This CDR3 has 15 amino acids. The germline V gene encodes CDR1 LGHNA and CDR2 YSLEER.

The sequence derives from a woman aged 50 to 60 with Graves' ophthalmopathy. The gene calls are TRBV4-3 and TRBJ2-3; a possible D gene is TRBD2 (5 bases). The sequencing input was blood. The chain's CDR3 is CASSLTRISTDTQYF. The CDR3 bases are TGCGCCAGCAGCTTAACTAGGATAAGCACAGATACGCAGTATTTT.